This is a list of T cell receptor beta chains from one sample in a study of cytomegalovirus exposure and HLA in healthy donors. TCRdb keeps only in-frame clones here, not all; method: immunoSEQ multiplex PCR. Here the sample spans 120,000 to 150,000 clones, around 79% being singletons. The sequenced sample was PBMCs. Receptors were obtained from a woman between 40 and 50 years old in good health and CMV-seropositive. Each CDR3 is given with its conserved first and last residue. Fields, in order: D gene, V gene, CDR3 length, J gene, clone size, CDR3 protein, CDR3 DNA. D genes are given only for firm matches. Clone sizes are given selectively: once, few, many, or a class where the clone is expanded.

NA	TRBV7-2	15	TRBJ2-4	few	CASTQKGLAKNIQYF	TGTGCCAGCACCCAAAAGGGGTTAGCCAAAAACATTCAGTACTTC
TRBD1	TRBV30	16	TRBJ1-2	NA	CAWGRGTGGSYYGYTF	TGTGCCTGGGGACGAGGGACAGGGGGCAGTTACTATGGCTACACCTTC
NA	TRBV2	15	TRBJ1-2	NA	CASSVEAVSAYGYTF	TGTGCCAGCAGTGTTGAGGCTGTGTCAGCCTATGGCTACACCTTC
TRBD1	TRBV6-4	14	TRBJ1-6	NA	CASSAGQYNSPLHF	TGTGCCAGCAGTGCGGGACAGTATAATTCACCCCTCCACTTT
NA	TRBV6-5	14	TRBJ1-1	NA	CASSMTGTNTEAFF	TGTGCCAGCAGTATGACAGGAACGAACACTGAAGCTTTCTTT
NA	TRBV10-3	12	TRBJ1-1	NA	CAISPRGTEAFF	TGTGCCATCAGTCCCAGGGGAACTGAAGCTTTCTTT
NA	TRBV27	14	TRBJ2-6	NA	CASSITGGANVLTF	TGTGCCAGCAGTATAACAGGGGGGGCCAACGTCCTGACTTTC
TRBD2	TRBV9	16	TRBJ2-2	NA	CASSYGGAGYTGELFF	TGTGCCAGCAGCTACGGGGGGGCAGGGTACACCGGGGAGCTGTTTTTT
NA	TRBV5-5	15	TRBJ1-2	NA	CASRWTVGLKYGYTF	TGTGCCAGCAGATGGACAGTTGGTTTGAAATATGGCTACACCTTC
TRBD1	TRBV6-1	14	TRBJ1-1	NA	CASTPPGTVVGAFF	TGTGCCAGCACACCGCCTGGGACAGTGGTTGGAGCTTTCTTT
TRBD1	TRBV5-1	14	TRBJ2-7	NA	CASSRQGVSYEQYF	TGCGCCAGCAGCCGACAGGGGGTCTCCTACGAGCAGTACTTC
TRBD1	TRBV19	17	TRBJ2-5	NA	CASSPGQGSSYQETQYF	TGTGCCAGTAGCCCGGGACAGGGCTCTTCCTACCAAGAGACCCAGTACTTC
NA	TRBV9	17	TRBJ2-1	NA	CASTQRIGESSYNEQFF	TGTGCCAGCACCCAACGGATTGGGGAGAGCTCCTACAATGAGCAGTTCTTC
NA	TRBV6-1	14	TRBJ1-4	NA	CASSVQGTNEKLFF	TGTGCCAGCAGTGTGCAGGGCACTAATGAAAAACTGTTTTTT
NA	TRBV2	14	TRBJ1-5	NA	CASKGRGGGQPQHF	TGTGCCAGCAAGGGTCGGGGGGGCGGTCAGCCCCAGCATTTT
TRBD1	TRBV10-2	14	TRBJ1-4	once	CASRETGQAEKLFF	TGCGCCAGCAGAGAGACCGGACAGGCCGAAAAACTGTTTTTT
NA	TRBV6-1	14	TRBJ2-7	NA	CASSKSGTTYEQYF	TGTGCCAGCAGTAAATCCGGGACAACCTACGAGCAGTACTTC
TRBD2	TRBV29-1	14	TRBJ2-7	once	CSVGSPGGLHEQYF	TGCAGCGTCGGTAGCCCGGGGGGTCTCCACGAGCAGTACTTC
NA	TRBV6-5	16	TRBJ1-6	NA	CASSYSYSSYNSPLHF	TGTGCCAGCAGTTACTCATATAGCTCCTATAATTCACCCCTCCACTTT
NA	TRBV27	13	TRBJ2-7	NA	CASSLSRGGQQYF	TGTGCCAGCAGTTTATCGAGGGGGGGCCAGCAGTACTTC
NA	TRBV4-1	15	TRBJ2-5	NA	CASSQDHSPGETQYF	TGCGCCAGCAGCCAAGATCATTCCCCCGGGGAGACCCAGTACTTC
TRBD1	TRBV6-1	13	TRBJ2-7	few	CASSEDRAYEQYF	TGTGCCAGCAGTGAGGACAGGGCTTACGAGCAGTACTTC
NA	TRBV4-1	15	TRBJ1-1	NA	CASSHAPGLYPEAFF	TGCGCCAGCAGCCACGCCCCGGGATTGTATCCTGAAGCTTTCTTT
NA	TRBV7-2	15	TRBJ2-5	once	CASSRASGYQETQYF	TGTGCCAGCAGCCGAGCGAGCGGGTACCAAGAGACCCAGTACTTC
NA	TRBV19	14	TRBJ1-6	once	CASSKGVPYSPLHF	TGTGCCAGTAGTAAAGGGGTCCCTTATTCACCCCTCCACTTT
TRBD1	TRBV6-1	15	TRBJ2-1	NA	CASRGGQGSYNEQFF	TGTGCCAGCAGGGGGGGACAGGGGTCCTACAATGAGCAGTTCTTC
TRBD1	TRBV28	15	TRBJ1-4	NA	CASSSGTANNEKLFF	TGTGCCAGCAGTTCGGGGACAGCAAATAATGAAAAACTGTTTTTT